This TCR beta chain was documented in a study of blood T cell repertoires in COVID-19. Data came from immunoSEQ multiplex PCR; TCRdb stores just in-frame clones and leaves some out. Among approximately 400,000 clones listed, about 80% were seen once. Sequenced material: peripheral blood. This clonotype was obtained from a human donor with acute or convalescent COVID-19. The donor label of this sample is uncertain.

The DNA of the CDR3 is TGTGCCAGTAGTATAGTGACTAGCGGGGGGAGTGAGCAGTTCTTC. This codes for CASSIVTSGGSEQFF. The chain joins TRBV19 to TRBJ2-1, with TRBD2 identical over 13 bases. Germline assignment: CDR1 LNHDA and CDR2 SQIVND (reference sequence). The CDR3 extends over 15 amino acids. With 1 base clipped from V and 9 bases from J, the junction kept 3 bases outside the gene matches.